One TCR beta chain is described in this entry. This clonotype was found many times. Its recognized antigen is unknown. Base qualities are missing; no much larger clone stands one base away. Compared with germline, V lacks 6 bases and J lacks 0 bases; bases without a gene match: 2. CDR1 SGHRS and CDR2 YFSETQ are derived from the germline V gene. From cysteine to phenylalanine, the CDR3 is 13 amino acids long. The entry retains the CDR3 DNA only, 39 bases that are in frame from base 1. Total RNA was extracted from unfractionated whole blood collected in Tempus Blood RNA tubes. Four or five healthy volunteers served as TCR sequencing controls and were bled at day 0, 2 weeks and 6 weeks. The library was generated by 5' RACE. Sequencing instrument: Illumina MiSeq. During library preparation, unique molecular identifiers were attached to individual cDNA molecules so that TCRs could be counted in a quantitative, reproducible way. In the source study's methods: Samples had a median of about 90,000 TCRs, with a range from 23,224 to 690,600. V, J and CDR3 annotation of the TCR reads was carried out using the Decombinator software suite. Every sample was subsampled to the same number of TCRs (28,000) for the PS versus PT1 abundance plots. Expanded TCRs were defined as absent before sensitization and observed at least eight times at the 2-week time point. TCRdb applied fastp at Q25 and MiXCR to the public reads, then kept only in-frame beta chains. Each CDR3 protein gets just one entry, which takes the most common genes and DNA from the rows behind it. These V and J calls derive from TCRdb rather than the authors' analysis. Within this sample are about 140,000 distinct CDR3 sequences, with 4.1% of them counted one time only. Of the sample, about 1.3% is held by the ten largest clones.

The sample belongs to a study of human T cells and chemical hapten exposure (dated by TCRdb to the early 2020s). For the study in its entirety: The libraries were sequenced as a pool, and the TCR yield per sample differed mostly because of small variations in library volumes within the pool. The study tracked peripheral blood TCR repertoire changes in vivo during primary and secondary sensitization to the hapten diphenylcyclopropenone (DPC) in alopecia patients. For every blood RNA sample, sequencing covered both the TCR alpha and TCR beta chains. Broader findings and caveats from the paper: No change with DPC sensitization was found in the number of TCRs above 1 in 1000 frequency, and no evidence of global repertoire structure alterations was found. Repeated subsampling changed both the strength of the expansion versus patch-test correlation and the threshold at which the correlation became significant.

The source of this sequence is a female donor in good health. The chain employs TRBV5-1 and TRBJ1-2; the junction holds 7 bases that match TRBD1. The DNA reads TGCGCCAGCAAGGGGACAGCTAACTATGGCTACACCTTC. Its product reads: CASKGTANYGYTF.